One T cell receptor beta chain is described in this entry. This entry belongs to a study of T cells in Graves' hyperthyroidism and ophthalmopathy. Study background: It was at initial diagnosis, before any treatment, that peripheral blood was collected.

Researchers amplified the TCR beta CDR3 regions from RNA transcripts. Using the HTBI primer set, a first-round RT-PCR was run on the TCR CDR3. One entry per CDR3 protein, called by TCRdb with MiXCR from the multiplex PCR reads. The sample has around 690,000 distinct CDR3 sequences; around 21% are singletons. The CDR3 covers 14 residues. Germline V CDR1 and CDR2: LNHNV, YYDKDF (reference sequence). V gave up 7 bases and J gave up 2 bases; unmatched junction bases: 4. This sequence joins TRBV15 and TRBJ2-2; 7 bases match TRBD2. Sequenced: blood. The receptor was derived from a young man with Graves' ophthalmopathy. CDR3 sequence (DNA): TGTGCCACCACTAGCGGAATAAACACCGGGGAGCTGTTTTTT. This gives the protein CATTSGINTGELFF.